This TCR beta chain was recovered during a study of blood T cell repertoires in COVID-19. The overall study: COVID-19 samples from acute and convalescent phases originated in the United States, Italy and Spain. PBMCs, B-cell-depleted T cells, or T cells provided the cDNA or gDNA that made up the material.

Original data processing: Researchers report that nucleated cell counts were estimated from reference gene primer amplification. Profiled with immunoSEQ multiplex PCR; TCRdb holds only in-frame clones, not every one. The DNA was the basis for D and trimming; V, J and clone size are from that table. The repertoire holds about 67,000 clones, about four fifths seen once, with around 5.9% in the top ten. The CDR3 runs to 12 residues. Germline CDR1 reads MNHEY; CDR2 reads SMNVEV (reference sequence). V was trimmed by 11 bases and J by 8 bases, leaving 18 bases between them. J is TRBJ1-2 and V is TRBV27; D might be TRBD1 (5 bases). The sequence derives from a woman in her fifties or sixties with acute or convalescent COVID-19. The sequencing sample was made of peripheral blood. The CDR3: CAAGTPYGGYTF. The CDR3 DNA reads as TGTGCCGCAGGGACTCCATATGGGGGCTACACCTTC.